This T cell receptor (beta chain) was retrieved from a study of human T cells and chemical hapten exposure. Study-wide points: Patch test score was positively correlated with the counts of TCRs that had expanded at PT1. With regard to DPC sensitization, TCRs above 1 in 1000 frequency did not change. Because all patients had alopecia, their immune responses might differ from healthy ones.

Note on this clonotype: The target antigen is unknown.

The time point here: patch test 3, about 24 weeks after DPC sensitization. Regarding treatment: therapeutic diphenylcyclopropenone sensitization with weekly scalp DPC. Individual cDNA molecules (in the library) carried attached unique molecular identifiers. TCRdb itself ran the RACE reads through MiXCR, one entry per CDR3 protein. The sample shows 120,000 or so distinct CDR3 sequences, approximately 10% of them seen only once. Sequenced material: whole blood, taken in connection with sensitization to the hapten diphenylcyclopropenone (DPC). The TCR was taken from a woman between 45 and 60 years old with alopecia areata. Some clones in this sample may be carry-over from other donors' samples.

The CDR3 DNA reads TGTGCCAGCAGTGAAGCGCCGACTGAAGCTTTCTTT. This codes for CASSEAPTEAFF. The chain uses TRBV6-1 and TRBJ1-1; no clear D. Germline V gene lookup returns CDR1 MNHNS and CDR2 SASEGT. The CDR3 sequence is 12 residues long. V lost 0 bases to trimming and J lost 5 bases, with 4 bases between them.